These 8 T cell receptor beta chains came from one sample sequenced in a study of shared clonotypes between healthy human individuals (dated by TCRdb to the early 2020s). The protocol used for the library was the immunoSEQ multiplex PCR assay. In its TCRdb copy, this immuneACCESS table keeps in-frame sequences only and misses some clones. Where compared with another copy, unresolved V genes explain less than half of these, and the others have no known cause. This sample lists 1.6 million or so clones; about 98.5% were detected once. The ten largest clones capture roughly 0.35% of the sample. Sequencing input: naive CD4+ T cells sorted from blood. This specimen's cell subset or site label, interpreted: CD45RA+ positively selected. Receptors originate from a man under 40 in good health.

The CDR3 loop is CASSKGASFSGNTIYF. The DNA of the CDR3 is TGTGCCAGTAGTAAAGGGGCCAGCTTCTCTGGAAACACCATATATTTT. This chain uses TRBV19 with TRBJ1-3, with D tentatively TRBD1 (5 bases). The length of the CDR3 is 16 residues. From germline, CDR1 is LNHDA and CDR2 SQIVND (reference sequence). Trimming left V 4 bases short and J 0 bases short, with 13 bases between.

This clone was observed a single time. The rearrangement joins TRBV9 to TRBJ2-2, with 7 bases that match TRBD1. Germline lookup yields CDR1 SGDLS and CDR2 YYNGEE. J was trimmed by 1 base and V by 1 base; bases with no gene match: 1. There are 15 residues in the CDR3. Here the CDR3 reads CASSVWTGNTGELFF. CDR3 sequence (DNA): TGTGCCAGCAGCGTATGGACAGGGAACACCGGGGAGCTGTTTTTT.

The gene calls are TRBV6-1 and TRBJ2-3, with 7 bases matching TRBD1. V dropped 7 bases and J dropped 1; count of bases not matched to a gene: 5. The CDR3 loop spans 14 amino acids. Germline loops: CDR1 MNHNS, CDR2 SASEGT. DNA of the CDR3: TGTGCCAGCACCCCCGGGACAGGCACAGATACGCAGTATTTT. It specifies CASTPGTGTDTQYF.

CDR3 loop: CAISERARGYEKLFF. CDR3 nucleotides: TGTGCCATCAGTGAGAGGGCGAGGGGGTATGAAAAACTGTTTTTT. This chain uses TRBV10-3 with TRBJ1-4, with D perhaps matching TRBD1 (6 bases). The germline V gene has CDR1 ENHRY and CDR2 SYGVKD. Trimming cost V 2 bases and J 6 bases, with 13 bases left between them. This CDR3 contains 15 residues.

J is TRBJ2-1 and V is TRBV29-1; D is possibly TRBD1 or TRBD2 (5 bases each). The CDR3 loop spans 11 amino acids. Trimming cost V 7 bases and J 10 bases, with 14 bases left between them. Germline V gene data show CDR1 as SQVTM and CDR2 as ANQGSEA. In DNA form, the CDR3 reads TGCAGCGCCTCACCGGGGCGGGAGCAGTTCTTC. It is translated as CSASPGREQFF.

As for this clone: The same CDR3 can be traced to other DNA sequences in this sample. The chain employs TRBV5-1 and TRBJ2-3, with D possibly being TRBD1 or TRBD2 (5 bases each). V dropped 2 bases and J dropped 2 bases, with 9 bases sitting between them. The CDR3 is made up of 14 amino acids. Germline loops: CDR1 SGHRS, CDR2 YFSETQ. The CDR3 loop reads CASSLGTITDTQYF. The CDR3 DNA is TGCGCCAGCAGCTTAGGGACCATCACAGATACGCAGTATTTT. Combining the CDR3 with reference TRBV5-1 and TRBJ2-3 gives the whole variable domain KAGVTQTPRYLIKTRGQQVTLSCSPISGHRSVSWYQQTPGQGLQFLFEYFSETQRNKGNFPGRFSGRQFSNSRSEMNVSTLELGDSALYLCASSLGTITDTQYFGPGTRLTVL.

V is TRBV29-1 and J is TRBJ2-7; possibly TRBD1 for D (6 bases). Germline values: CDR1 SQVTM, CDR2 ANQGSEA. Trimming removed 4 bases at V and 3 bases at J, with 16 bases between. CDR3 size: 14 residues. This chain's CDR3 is CSVAPLRDNYEQYF. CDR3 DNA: TGCAGCGTTGCACCACTCCGGGACAACTACGAGCAGTACTTC.

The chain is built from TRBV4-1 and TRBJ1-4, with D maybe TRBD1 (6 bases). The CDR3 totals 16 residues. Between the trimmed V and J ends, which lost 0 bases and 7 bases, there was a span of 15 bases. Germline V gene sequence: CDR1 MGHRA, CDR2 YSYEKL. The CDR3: CASSQEGRGLGEKLFF. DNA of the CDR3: TGCGCCAGCAGCCAAGAGGGTAGGGGGTTGGGTGAAAAACTGTTTTTT.